This is a list of T cell receptor beta chains from one sample in a study of cytomegalovirus exposure and HLA in healthy donors. TCRdb's copy holds only in-frame clones and misses some; the assay was immunoSEQ multiplex PCR. The sample carries around 130,000 clones, less than 10% recorded once. The source material was PBMCs. Receptors were obtained from a woman in her thirties or forties in good health and CMV-seropositive. The CDR3 runs from the conserved cysteine through the conserved F or W. A D gene is named only where the DNA matches it firmly. Only part of the rows carry a size: once, few, many, or a class if the clone is expanded.

-,TRBJ2-7,TRBV6-5,-,CASRPGQGGSYEQYF,TGTGCCAGCCGACCCGGACAGGGAGGGTCCTACGAGCAGTACTTC
-,TRBJ1-1,TRBV14,few,CASSQVTGRAFF,TGTGCCAGCAGCCAGGTTACGGGGAGAGCTTTCTTT
-,TRBJ1-1,TRBV7-9,-,CASRLPRENTEAFF,TGTGCCAGCAGACTGCCCAGGGAGAACACTGAAGCTTTCTTT
-,TRBJ1-2,TRBV27,few,CASSPRFGGSFNYGYTF,TGTGCCAGCAGTCCGAGGTTTGGGGGCAGTTTTAACTATGGCTACACCTTC
TRBD2,TRBJ2-1,TRBV27,-,CASNAGTSGGMNEQFF,TGTGCCAGCAACGCCGGGACTAGCGGGGGGATGAATGAGCAGTTCTTC
-,TRBJ1-1,TRBV9,few,CASSVGSTGPGRAFF,TGTGCCAGCAGCGTAGGGAGCACAGGGCCGGGGCGGGCTTTCTTT
TRBD1,TRBJ2-7,TRBV28,-,CASRDRTGFNYEQYF,TGTGCCAGCAGGGACCGGACAGGTTTTAACTACGAGCAGTACTTC
TRBD2,TRBJ2-7,TRBV2,few,CASSVPPGRVTSYEQYF,TGTGCCAGCAGTGTTCCTCCGGGGAGGGTTACCTCCTACGAGCAGTACTTC
-,TRBJ1-1,TRBV19,few,CASSIDRGRGSTEAFF,TGTGCCAGTAGTATAGATCGTGGCAGGGGTTCGACTGAAGCTTTCTTT
TRBD1,TRBJ1-2,TRBV2,-,CASSGDRGVYGYTF,TGTGCCAGCAGTGGGGACAGGGGGGTCTATGGCTACACCTTC
-,TRBJ1-5,TRBV27,-,CASSLGREGNQPQHF,TGTGCCAGCAGTTTGGGCAGGGAAGGCAATCAGCCCCAGCATTTT
TRBD2,TRBJ2-7,TRBV11-3,few,CASSFGGGSYEQYF,TGTGCCAGCAGCTTCGGGGGGGGCTCCTACGAGCAGTACTTC
-,TRBJ1-5,TRBV19,-,CASSIAGVNQPQHF,TGTGCCAGTAGTATAGCAGGGGTTAATCAGCCCCAGCATTTT
TRBD2,TRBJ2-7,TRBV25-1,few,CASSERASGYTYEQYF,TGTGCCAGCAGTGAAAGAGCTAGCGGTTACACCTACGAGCAGTACTTC
TRBD1,TRBJ1-5,TRBV10-3,few,CAISESGQGHNQPQHF,TGTGCCATCAGTGAGTCGGGACAGGGGCACAATCAGCCCCAGCATTTT
TRBD2,TRBJ2-1,TRBV11-2,few,CASSLGGTSGGASYNEQFF,TGTGCCAGCAGCTTAGGGGGGACTAGCGGGGGGGCCAGCTACAATGAGCAGTTCTTC
-,TRBJ1-1,TRBV6-6,-,CASSADRNTEAFF,TGTGCCAGCAGTGCTGACAGGAACACTGAAGCTTTCTTT
TRBD1,TRBJ1-5,TRBV7-8,few,CASSDRGGNQPQHF,TGTGCCAGCAGCGACAGGGGAGGGAATCAGCCCCAGCATTTT
-,TRBJ2-5,TRBV19,few,CASSMEETQYF,TGTGCCAGTAGTATGGAGGAGACCCAGTACTTC
TRBD1,TRBJ2-7,TRBV7-8,-,CASSFGQAFYEQYF,TGTGCCAGCAGCTTCGGACAGGCGTTCTACGAGCAGTACTTC
-,TRBJ1-3,TRBV29-1,-,CSAGHLGNTIYF,TGCAGCGCTGGACATCTCGGAAACACCATATATTTT
-,TRBJ1-1,TRBV18,-,CASSTLPGAGDTEAFF,TGTGCCAGCTCAACGCTGCCGGGCGCCGGGGACACTGAAGCTTTCTTT
-,TRBJ1-1,TRBV28,-,CASRSGPQGEAFF,TGTGCCAGCAGAAGCGGGCCCCAAGGGGAGGCTTTCTTT
-,TRBJ2-7,TRBV5-8,-,CASSLHPPSGQGYEQYF,TGTGCCAGCAGCTTACATCCCCCCTCGGGACAAGGCTACGAGCAGTACTTC
TRBD1,TRBJ2-5,TRBV6-1,few,CASSEGWGTGMETQYF,TGTGCCAGCAGTGAAGGCTGGGGGACAGGGATGGAGACCCAGTACTTC
TRBD1,TRBJ1-2,TRBV19,-,CASSSGGMNYGYTF,TGTGCCAGTAGTTCAGGGGGCATGAACTATGGCTACACCTTC
-,TRBJ1-5,TRBV5-1,-,CASSWDGEGNQPQHF,TGCGCCAGCAGCTGGGACGGGGAGGGCAATCAGCCCCAGCATTTT
TRBD1,TRBJ1-1,TRBV7-9,-,CASSQNRGANTEAFF,TGTGCCAGCAGTCAAAACAGGGGAGCGAACACTGAAGCTTTCTTT
TRBD1,TRBJ2-1,TRBV6-5,-,CASRETGTGHNEQFF,TGTGCCAGCAGGGAGACCGGGACAGGGCACAATGAGCAGTTCTTC
-,TRBJ2-1,TRBV5-1,few,CASSSPSGDEQFF,TGCGCCAGCAGCTCGCCATCAGGGGATGAGCAGTTCTTC
TRBD1,TRBJ2-7,TRBV15,few,CATSFGTARSYEQYF,TGTGCCACCAGCTTTGGGACAGCACGCTCCTACGAGCAGTACTTC
-,TRBJ1-6,TRBV5-1,few,CASSLEGGLNSPLHF,TGCGCCAGCAGCTTGGAGGGGGGGCTCAATTCACCCCTCCACTTT
-,TRBJ2-2,TRBV9,few,CASSEANRLDTGELFF,TGTGCCAGCAGCGAGGCGAACAGGCTAGATACCGGGGAGCTGTTTTTT